This TCR beta chain was sequenced in a study of OX40 agonist ivuxolimab in advanced cancers. Repertoires were generated with immunoSEQ multiplex PCR, while TCRdb's copy carries only in-frame clones and drops some. The sample lists some 87,000 clones, 70% to 90% occurring once. The germline gives CDR1 LNHDA, CDR2 SQIVND (reference sequence). The CDR3 contains 17 residues. V was cut by 2 bases and J by 0 bases, with 14 bases left in between. This material consisted of CD4+ or CD8+ T cells sorted from blood, taken in a trial of the OX40 agonist ivuxolimab. The TCR originated in an adult with an advanced solid tumor such as melanoma, head and neck, liver or kidney cancer. The rearrangement uses TRBV19 and TRBJ1-3; possibly TRBD1 for D (6 bases). The CDR3 DNA reads as TGTGCCAGTAGTATAATCCAACAGGGAGCCTCTGGAAACACCATATATTTT. Amino acids: CASSIIQQGASGNTIYF.